Sequencing of this TCR beta chain was carried out in a study of cytomegalovirus exposure and HLA in healthy donors. Study conclusions and caveats: Researchers left out some V segments, among them TRBV6-2 and TRBV6-3, as indistinguishable.

The PCR employed 60 Vbeta primers together with 13 Jbeta primers. TCRdb keeps only in-frame clones here, not all; method: immunoSEQ multiplex PCR. The data contain fewer than 120,000 clones, 80% of them singletons. Germline CDR1 and CDR2: MRHNA and SNTAGT. Trimming took off 3 bases at V and 10 bases at J, with 20 bases between the two ends. The CDR3 contains 15 residues. In regard to this clone: Its matching antigen is unknown.

Sequencing input: PBMCs. The chain recombines TRBV6-4 with TRBJ2-3, with a weak D call TRBD2 (5 bases). This clonotype was obtained from a woman aged 55-69 years in good health and CMV-seropositive. CDR3 loop: CASSEGGSVIRSQYF. The CDR3 coding sequence is TGTGCCAGCAGTGAAGGCGGGTCGGTTATACGTTCGCAGTATTTT.